These 20 T cell receptor beta chains originate from one sample sequenced in a study of technical replicates of blood from a handful of donors. Libraries were prepared by immunoSEQ multiplex PCR; TCRdb keeps only in-frame clonotypes and omits some of them. This sample yields 60,000 to 80,000 clones, of which around 90% are seen a single time; under 6.5% belongs to the top ten. The sequenced sample was PBMCs. The receptors were sampled from a human donor in good health. Some clones in this sample may be carry-over from other donors' samples.

This clone came up once. V is TRBV6-5 and J is TRBJ1-6, with TRBD1 identical over 10 bases. The CDR3 covers 13 residues. Per germline, CDR1 MNHEY and CDR2 SVGAGI. The trim removed 11 bases at V and 8 bases at J, leaving 6 bases unmatched. DNA of the CDR3: TGTGCCTCCCGGGGGACAGGGGATTCACCCCTCCACTTT. It yields the protein CASRGTGDSPLHF.

The V and J genes are TRBV7-3 and TRBJ2-3, with TRBD2 identical over 10 bases. Germline CDR1 and CDR2: SGHTA and FQGTGA. With V trimmed by 5 bases and J by 4 bases, 6 bases remained unmatched. The CDR3 contains 15 residues. The CDR3, as DNA: TGTGCCAGCAGCCAATTAGCGGGGGGCGCAGATACGCAGTATTTT. This encodes CASSQLAGGADTQYF.

The chain uses TRBV5-1 and TRBJ2-7, with D tentatively TRBD2 (5 bases). The germline gives CDR1 SGHRS, CDR2 YFSETQ. The CDR3 length is 14 residues. V was pared by 1 base and J by 2 bases, with 10 bases between. The DNA of the CDR3 is TGCGCCAGCAGCTTGAGCGGTAACACCTACGAGCAGTACTTC. Its translation is CASSLSGNTYEQYF.

The chain uses TRBV5-4 and TRBJ2-7; D gene uncertain. The CDR3 sequence is 11 residues long. Germline V gives CDR1 SGHNT, CDR2 YYREEE (reference sequence). The V gene lost 4 bases and the J gene lost 7 bases, with 9 bases spanning the gap. The CDR3 DNA reads as TGTGCCAGCAGCCACACGGAGGAGCAGTACTTC. This sequence encodes CASSHTEEQYF.

The table lists this clone with a count of one. The CDR3 DNA is TGTGCCAGCAGTTTGGCCGGGACAGGGTTTTCCGGGGAGCTGTTTTTT. It is translated as CASSLAGTGFSGELFF. This sequence joins TRBV6-5 and TRBJ2-2, with 9 bases identical to TRBD1. Looked up from germline, CDR1 is MNHEY and CDR2 is SVGAGI. Trimming removed 4 bases from V and 6 bases from J; junction bases left unmatched: 9. The CDR3 has 16 amino acids.

This clone was seen more than once but under ten times. This chain joins TRBV4-3 and TRBJ2-1, with D possibly being TRBD1 (5 bases). Trimming shortened V by 0 bases and J by 3 bases, and 12 bases separated the two germline ends. Germline V CDR1 and CDR2: LGHNA, YSLEER. This CDR3 is built from 16 residues. CDR3 region: CASSQEADSFYNEQFF. Here the CDR3 DNA reads TGCGCCAGCAGCCAAGAGGCAGACAGCTTCTACAATGAGCAGTTCTTC.

The chain is built from TRBV10-3 and TRBJ2-1; TRBD2 aligns across 11 bases. The trim removed 4 bases at V and 3 bases at J, leaving 8 bases unmatched. Looked up from germline, CDR1 is ENHRY and CDR2 is SYGVKD. The CDR3 has 17 amino acids. CDR3 sequence: CAISGPGLAEHYNEQFF. Written as DNA, the CDR3 is TGTGCCATCAGTGGTCCGGGACTAGCGGAACACTACAATGAGCAGTTCTTC.

This clone has a count of ten or more. The rearrangement uses TRBV19 and TRBJ1-6; D not certain. This CDR3 has 15 amino acids. Germline V gene lookup returns CDR1 LNHDA and CDR2 SQIVND (reference sequence). V was shortened by 9 bases and J by 0 bases, with 12 bases between the two germline ends. The CDR3 coding sequence is TGTGCCAGCGATGTGGGGAGCTCCTATAATTCACCCCTCCACTTT. Encoded protein: CASDVGSSYNSPLHF.

The chain has TRBV18 and TRBJ1-1; 8 bases align to TRBD1. V lost 6 bases, J lost 4 bases, and 7 bases stayed unmatched. The CDR3 length is 14 residues. CDR1 is KGHSH and CDR2 is LQKENI in the germline V gene. The CDR3 is CASSSDRVGTEAFF. The CDR3 DNA follows: TGTGCCAGCTCGTCGGACAGGGTGGGCACTGAAGCTTTCTTT. Supplemented by reference TRBV18 and TRBJ1-1, the full variable domain reads NAGVMQNPRHLVRRRGQEARLRCSPMKGHSHVYWYRQLPEEGLKFMVYLQKENIIDESGMPKERFSAEFPKEGPSILRIQQVVRGDSAAYFCASSSDRVGTEAFFGQGTRLTVV.

The genes are TRBV4-3 and TRBJ2-2; TRBD2 agrees at 9 bases. CDR1 is LGHNA, CDR2 YSLEER, per germline. This CDR3 comprises 16 residues. With V trimmed by 0 bases and J by 7 bases, 6 bases remained unmatched. The CDR3 reads CASSQDFGSGGGELFF. DNA for the CDR3: TGCGCCAGCAGCCAAGATTTCGGTAGCGGGGGCGGGGAGCTGTTTTTT.

V usage is TRBV6-5 and J usage is TRBJ1-1; 7 positions agree with TRBD1. Per the germline V gene, CDR1 is MNHEY and CDR2 is SVGAGI. The CDR3 length is 14 residues. Trimming removed 5 bases from V and 1 base from J; junction bases left unmatched: 4. The CDR3: CASSDRTGNTEAFF. Written as DNA, the CDR3 is TGTGCCAGCAGTGATCGGACAGGGAACACTGAAGCTTTCTTT.

The rearrangement links TRBV7-9 to TRBJ1-3, with D possibly matching TRBD1 (5 bases). Germline assignment: CDR1 SEHNR and CDR2 FQNEAQ (reference sequence). CDR3 length equals 12 residues. Deletions cut 0 bases from V and 16 bases from J, with 13 bases between. The DNA for the CDR3 is TGTGCCAGCAGCTTAGCCGGGGGGGACCTCTATTTT. It translates to CASSLAGGDLYF. Full variable domain (outside the CDR3, taken from reference TRBV7-9 and TRBJ1-3): DTGVSQNPRHKITKRGQNVTFRCDPISEHNRLYWYRQTLGQGPEFLTYFQNEAQLEKSRLLSDRFSAERPKGSFSTLEIQRTEQGDSAMYLCASSLAGGDLYFGEGSWLTVV.

The chain has TRBV2 and TRBJ2-5, with TRBD1 matching 9 bases. The germline gives CDR1 SNHLY, CDR2 FYNNEI. CDR3 length: 14 amino acids. V lost 4 bases and J lost 3; bases outside the gene matches: 3. For the CDR3, the DNA is TGTGCCAGCAGTGTAAGGACAGGGGAAGAGACCCAGTACTTC. Translated, it gives CASSVRTGEETQYF.

The chain couples TRBV2 to TRBJ2-5, with 11 bases matching TRBD2. CDR1 is SNHLY and CDR2 is FYNNEI in the germline V gene. The CDR3 contains 15 residues. V shed 4 bases and J 5 bases; nucleotides not matched to a gene: 6. This chain's CDR3 is CASSVTSGSGETQYF. CDR3 DNA sequence: TGTGCCAGCAGTGTTACTAGCGGGAGTGGGGAGACCCAGTACTTC.

The chain links TRBV4-3 to TRBJ2-7; TRBD2 aligns across 8 bases. Per germline, CDR1 LGHNA and CDR2 YSLEER. The CDR3 has 15 amino acids. Trimming took 2 bases from V and 3 from J; bases not matched to a gene: 6. Written as DNA, the CDR3 is TGCGCCAGCAGCCAATATCTAGCGGGTTTCTACGAGCAGTACTTC. Translating gives CASSQYLAGFYEQYF.

The chain joins TRBV21-1 to TRBJ2-7; the D call in the table, TRBD2, was not verified against the DNA. TRBV21-1 is described as a pseudogene. This CDR3 has 16 amino acids. The CDR3 DNA sequence: TGTGCCAGCAGCAAAGGGTCCGGGTCCGGCTCCTACGAGCAGTACTTC. Translation gives CASSKGSGSGSYEQYF.

V gene TRBV4-3 combines with J gene TRBJ2-7; D perhaps matches TRBD2 (5 bases). V lost 0 bases to trimming and J lost 3 bases, with 12 bases between them. This CDR3 comprises 15 residues. Germline V gives CDR1 LGHNA, CDR2 YSLEER. The CDR3, as DNA: TGCGCCAGCAGCCAAGATGCCAGTGAGGGCTACGAGCAGTACTTC. Its protein is CASSQDASEGYEQYF.

The chain links TRBV11-1 to TRBJ2-7, with 7 bases that match TRBD2. The length of the CDR3 is 13 residues. The V and J ends lost 5 bases and 6 bases, in that order; junction bases with no gene match: 7. Germline CDR1 SGHAT, CDR2 FQDESV (reference sequence). This CDR3 is CASSPGTKGEQYF. CDR3 in DNA: TGTGCCAGCAGCCCCGGGACTAAGGGCGAGCAGTACTTC.

The gene calls are TRBV4-3 and TRBJ2-7, with D unclear. This CDR3 is built from 14 residues. V was shortened by 0 bases and J by 4 bases, with 10 bases between the two germline ends. The V gene's germline CDR1 is LGHNA and CDR2 YSLEER. CDR3 loop: CASSQDFGWYEQYF. CDR3 DNA sequence: TGCGCCAGCAGCCAAGATTTCGGGTGGTACGAGCAGTACTTC.

This chain links TRBV29-1 with TRBJ2-2; no firm D call. In germline, CDR1 is SQVTM, CDR2 ANQGSEA. This CDR3 comprises 14 residues. Between the trimmed V and J ends, which lost 5 bases and 3 bases, there was a span of 13 bases. The CDR3 sequence: CSVIDGFDTGELFF. The CDR3 bases are TGCAGCGTTATTGACGGGTTTGACACCGGGGAGCTGTTTTTT.